The clone carrying this T cell receptor (beta chain) was observed a handful of times. Its antigen is unknown. These data belong to a study of blood T cells in healthy people across ages. Regarding the study as a whole: Per million T cells, TCR beta diversity dropped roughly linearly as age increased.

A second PCR, run for roughly 7 to 11 cycles, used a sample-barcoded 5' primer plus a J-beta primer mix. Each cDNA was tagged by a template-switch adaptor containing 12 random nucleotides. TCRdb fed the 5' RACE reads into MiXCR, producing one record per CDR3 protein. Of 580,000 or so distinct CDR3 sequences detected, 47% appear once; the ten largest clones hold roughly 24%. Approximately 9.2 milliliters was the volume of peripheral blood drawn from each donor. Looked up from germline, CDR1 is LNHNV and CDR2 is YYDKDF (reference sequence). Trimming took 1 base from V and 5 from J; bases not matched to a gene: 4. The CDR3 is 16 amino acids.

This sequence joins TRBV15 and TRBJ2-1; 11 bases align to TRBD2. This TCR was sampled from a man older than 75 in good health. Material: blood. In nucleotides, the CDR3 is TGTGCCACCAGCAGAGGTGGGACTAGCGGAAACAATGAGCAGTTCTTC. Encoded protein: CATSRGGTSGNNEQFF.